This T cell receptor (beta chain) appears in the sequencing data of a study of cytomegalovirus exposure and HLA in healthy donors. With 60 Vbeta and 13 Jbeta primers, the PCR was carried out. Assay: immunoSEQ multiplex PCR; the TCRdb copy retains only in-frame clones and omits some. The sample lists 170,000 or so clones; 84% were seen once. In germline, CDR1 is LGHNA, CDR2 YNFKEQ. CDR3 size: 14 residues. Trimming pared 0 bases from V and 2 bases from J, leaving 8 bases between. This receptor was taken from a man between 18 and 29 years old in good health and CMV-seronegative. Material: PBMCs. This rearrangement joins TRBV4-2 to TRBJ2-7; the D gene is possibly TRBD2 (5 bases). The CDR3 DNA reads TGTGCCAGCAGCCAAGAGGCAGCGGCCTACGAGCAGTACTTC. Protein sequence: CASSQEAAAYEQYF.